The entry that follows covers one T cell receptor (beta chain) sequence. Its antigen remains unidentified. This CDR3 has 16 amino acids. V was trimmed by 6 bases and J by 2 bases, leaving 22 bases between them. Looked up from germline, CDR1 is DFQATT and CDR2 is SNEGSKA (reference sequence). The data originate from a study of blood T cells in healthy people across ages. Study context: Researchers report that template switching captured about one barcoded beta molecule per two T cells.

Donors gave roughly 10 milliliters of peripheral blood apiece. Study results and limitations: Age showed a roughly linear inverse relationship with TCR beta diversity per million T cells. Long-lived donors exceeded aged donors in naive CD4+ cells and diversity.

With a J-beta primer mix and a sample-barcoded 5' primer, a second PCR ran 7 to 11 cycles. TCRdb redid the calling of the 5' RACE reads with MiXCR, one entry per CDR3 protein. The sample holds over 1,500,000 distinct CDR3 sequences, roughly two fifths seen once. Sequenced input: blood. This sequence joins TRBV20-1 and TRBJ2-5; TRBD2 might be the D (6 bases). The source of this sequence is a human donor in good health. CDR3 region: CSAPAWRDETQETQYF. The CDR3 coding sequence is TGCAGTGCACCCGCTTGGCGGGACGAAACTCAAGAGACCCAGTACTTC.